These T cell receptor beta chains were read from a single sample in a study of blood T cells in healthy people across ages. From the 5' RACE reads, TCRdb called clonotypes with MiXCR, one entry per CDR3 protein. The profile shows more than 1.4 million distinct CDR3 sequences, about 43% of them singletons. The sequenced material came from blood. These receptors originate from a woman under 30 in good health. CDR3s include the opening cysteine and the closing phenylalanine or tryptophan. A D gene is named only where the DNA matches it firmly. Size is omitted from some rows. Given values are once, few, many or a class for expanded clones.

v_gene	abundance	d_gene	j_gene	CDR3aa	CDR3nt
TRBV29-1	few	NA	TRBJ1-1	CSVEARLANTEAFF	TGCAGCGTTGAAGCGCGCTTAGCAAACACTGAAGCTTTCTTT
TRBV20-1	few	NA	TRBJ2-7	CSARGPPRTVYEQYF	TGCAGTGCTAGAGGCCCTCCCCGAACGGTCTACGAGCAGTACTTC
TRBV6-6	NA	NA	TRBJ2-5	CASKSLQGSETQYF	TGTGCCAGCAAGTCCCTCCAGGGATCGGAGACCCAGTACTTC
TRBV3-1	NA	NA	TRBJ2-3	CASSQVYADTQYF	TGTGCCAGCAGCCAAGTTTACGCAGATACGCAGTATTTT
TRBV7-9	NA	TRBD2	TRBJ2-5	CASSAKAGVRETQYF	TGTGCCAGCAGCGCCAAAGCGGGAGTACGGGAGACCCAGTACTTC
TRBV3-1	few	TRBD2	TRBJ2-1	CASSQGMRLAASYNEQFF	TGTGCCAGCAGCCAAGGTATGAGACTAGCGGCGTCCTACAATGAGCAGTTCTTC
TRBV20-1	many	TRBD2	TRBJ2-3	CSARDYAGERTDTQYF	TGCAGTGCTAGAGATTACGCGGGGGAACGCACAGATACGCAGTATTTT
TRBV20-1	NA	TRBD2	TRBJ2-5	CSARDLAGTSGGASGEQYF	TGCAGTGCTAGAGATCTAGCCGGGACTAGCGGGGGGGCTAGTGGTGAGCAGTACTTC
TRBV20-1	NA	NA	TRBJ2-3	CSAPGGFSLTDTQYF	TGCAGTGCTCCCGGTGGATTCTCTCTCACAGATACGCAGTATTTT
TRBV7-9	few	TRBD2	TRBJ2-7	CASSLLGGGESYEQYF	TGTGCCAGCAGCTTATTGGGGGGAGGGGAATCCTACGAGCAGTACTTC
TRBV10-3	NA	NA	TRBJ2-7	CAISEARAWDTQYF	TGTGCCATCAGTGAGGCCAGGGCTTGGGACACCCAGTACTTC
TRBV29-1	NA	TRBD1	TRBJ2-7	CSVTTGLDDEQYF	TGCAGCGTTACGACAGGGCTGGACGATGAGCAGTACTTC
TRBV7-6	NA	NA	TRBJ1-1	CATSLLNTEAFF	TGTGCCACCAGCCTTTTAAACACTGAAGCTTTCTTT
TRBV10-3	few	TRBD2	TRBJ2-1	CAISPTSGRGDEQFF	TGTGCCATCAGCCCAACTAGCGGGAGAGGGGATGAGCAGTTCTTC
TRBV3-1	few	NA	TRBJ1-2	CASSQGGQRVDYTF	TGTGCCAGCAGCCAAGGTGGGCAGCGGGTCGACTACACCTTC
TRBV3-1	few	NA	TRBJ2-7	CASSPFDSSYEQYF	TGTGCCAGCAGCCCGTTCGACAGCTCCTACGAGCAGTACTTC
TRBV6-1	once	NA	TRBJ1-6	CASNRQENSPLHF	TGTGCCAGCAATAGACAGGAAAATTCACCCCTCCACTTT
TRBV6-6	NA	TRBD2	TRBJ2-4	CASSYGGGVKNIQYF	TGTGCCAGCAGCTACGGTGGGGGGGTCAAAAACATTCAGTACTTC
TRBV29-1	NA	TRBD1	TRBJ2-5	CSVWDRGPETQYF	TGCAGCGTGTGGGACAGGGGGCCAGAGACCCAGTACTTC
TRBV2	few	TRBD2	TRBJ2-5	CASSGTSGGSGETQYF	TGTGCCAGCAGTGGGACTAGCGGGGGCTCTGGGGAGACCCAGTACTTC
TRBV5-1	NA	NA	TRBJ1-2	CASLQIGGLDYGYTF	TGCGCCAGCTTGCAAATTGGGGGGCTGGACTATGGCTACACCTTC
TRBV9	NA	NA	TRBJ2-3	CASSATAGTTIKDTQYF	TGTGCCAGCAGCGCCACCGCCGGGACCACCATCAAGGATACGCAGTATTTT
TRBV12-3/TRBV12-4	NA	TRBD1	TRBJ1-2	CASTATGRGSYGYTF	TGTGCCAGCACCGCGACAGGGAGGGGGTCCTATGGCTACACCTTC
TRBV10-3	few	TRBD2	TRBJ2-1	CAIAEGLAGNEQFF	TGTGCCATCGCAGAGGGGCTAGCGGGCAATGAGCAGTTCTTC
TRBV6-1	once	TRBD1	TRBJ2-7	CASSARQGDYNEQYF	TGTGCCAGCAGTGCTAGACAGGGGGACTACAATGAGCAGTACTTC
TRBV10-3	NA	TRBD2	TRBJ2-3	CAIRGGLAVTDTQYF	TGTGCCATCAGGGGGGGACTAGCGGTCACAGATACGCAGTATTTT
TRBV20-1	few	NA	TRBJ2-7	CSASMSYEQYF	TGCAGTGCTAGTATGTCCTACGAGCAGTACTTC
TRBV14	NA	NA	TRBJ1-2	CASSQGISGRVGGYTF	TGTGCCAGCAGCCAAGGGATCAGTGGCAGGGTTGGCGGCTACACCTTC
TRBV5-6	few	NA	TRBJ1-5	CASSLEGTSNQPQHF	TGTGCCAGCAGCTTGGAGGGCACTAGCAATCAGCCCCAGCATTTT
TRBV20-1	NA	TRBD1	TRBJ2-6	CSARTGQESSGANVLTF	TGCAGTGCCCGGACAGGGCAAGAGAGCTCTGGGGCCAACGTCCTGACTTTC
TRBV7-2	NA	TRBD2	TRBJ2-7	CASSFPLSGSIGEQYF	TGTGCCAGCAGCTTTCCCCTCAGCGGGAGCATCGGCGAGCAGTACTTC
TRBV20-1	NA	TRBD2	TRBJ2-1	CSASPGGARRLSSYNEQFF	TGCAGTGCTAGTCCCGGGGGGGCTAGAAGACTCAGCTCCTACAATGAGCAGTTCTTC